This T cell receptor beta chain was documented in a study of CD8 T cells in Susac syndrome (dated by TCRdb to between 2018 and 2021). With regard to the full study: Of the Susac syndrome patients who were sequenced, eight were in clinical remission while roughly six had clinically active disease. Susac syndrome patients were therapy-naive, on corticosteroids (some also receiving IVIg), or on IVIg alone at blood withdrawal. The study used repertoire sequencing to test whether antigen drove CD8+ T cell activation and differentiation in Susac syndrome.

The full study reports these points: The TCR sequencing and HLA analysis was acknowledged to have included a relatively small number of individuals. No clonal expansion was detected in the CD4+ T cell repertoire of Susac syndrome patients.

Comment on this clonotype: This receptor's antigen is unknown. The record has no base qualities; no much larger clone is one base away.

Peripheral blood CD8+ and CD4+ T cells from healthy donors, Susac syndrome patients and multiple sclerosis patients were profiled using high-throughput TCR beta sequencing. The Susac syndrome patients fulfilled recently defined diagnostic criteria for definite or probable disease. CD8+ TEMRA cells were enriched by FACS, while bulk CD8+ and CD4+ T cells were purified by magnetic negative isolation. Blood was collected in EDTA tubes and processed within 24 hours, with PBMCs isolated through density gradient centrifugation. PBMCs intended for TCR sequencing were frozen in liquid nitrogen and were later thawed in a 37 degrees C water bath. Purity of sorted or isolated CD4+, CD8+ and CD8+ TEMRA cells was at least 90%. Inclusive of the bounding cysteine and phenylalanine, the CDR3 is 14 residues long. The sequence is cut down to CDR3 DNA, 42 bases in frame from base 1. The V end loses 0 bases and the J end loses 5 bases, and a stretch of 11 bases separates them. The germline V gene encodes CDR1 LGHDT and CDR2 YNNKEL (reference sequence).

RNA was extracted using the RNeasy kit, and roughly 0.5 to 1 ug of the RNA was reverse transcribed with random hexamers. The immunoSEQ multiplex PCR assay, which covers 54 Vbeta and 13 Jbeta segments, was used to amplify TCR beta CDR3 regions. To correct PCR amplification bias, a synthetic template baseline was used for both primer optimization and computational correction. As for the original processing: Reads were annotated to V, D and J genes per IMGT and analyzed with immunoSEQ Analyzer, keeping only productive sequences. To calculate clonality, Shannon entropy was normalized by log2 of the number of productive unique sequences and then subtracted from one. Public and private clones were assessed among the 100 most prevalent clones of each patient and control. Susac-specific clones were defined as absent from healthy and MS cohorts, around 980 published viral clones and other ImmuneACCESS disease sequences. In-frame beta chains were kept once TCRdb had trimmed the public reads at Q25 with fastp and called clones with MiXCR. Merged by CDR3 protein, the rows form single entries marked with the most common genes and DNA. These V and J calls are TCRdb output, not the study's own analysis. Present in this sample are about 210,000 distinct CDR3 sequences, about 94% of which were seen just once. Clones ranked in the top ten supply over 0.15% of the sample.

The V gene is TRBV3-1 and the J gene is TRBJ2-7, with no confident D gene call. Sample: CD4+ T cells from PBMCs. The receptor's source is a human donor with Susac syndrome. DNA sequence: TGTGCCAGCAGCCAAGATAGGAACAACGACGAGCAGTACTTC. Its protein is CASSQDRNNDEQYF.